A selection of T cell receptor beta chains follows, all from one sample in a study of blood T cells in healthy people across ages. One entry per CDR3 protein results from TCRdb running MiXCR on the 5' RACE reads. This sample has fewer than 900,000 distinct CDR3 sequences, with approximately 35% found just once. Sequences were obtained from blood. These receptors were collected from a man aged 18 to 29 in good health. Each CDR3 is given with its conserved first and last residue. Fields, in order: D gene, J gene, clone size, V gene, CDR3 DNA, CDR3 protein. The D gene is left open where the match is weak. Clone sizes are given selectively: once, few, many, or a class where the clone is expanded.

>-|TRBJ2-1|-|TRBV28
TGTGCCAGCAGGGCAGGGGAAAATGAGCAGTTCTTC
CASRAGENEQFF
>-|TRBJ2-1|-|TRBV7-5
-
CISVPEAEMGPGEQFF
>TRBD1|TRBJ1-5|many|TRBV12-3/TRBV12-4
TGTGCCAGCACACCTGGACAGGGCCGCCAGCCCCAGCATTTT
CASTPGQGRQPQHF
>TRBD1|TRBJ2-7|-|TRBV5-1
TGCGCCAGCAGCGACGACAGGGAGACGTACGAGCAGTACTTC
CASSDDRETYEQYF
>-|TRBJ1-1|-|TRBV7-9
TGTGCCAGCAGCCCTGCCAAGACAGTGGGGTCAACTGAAGCTTTCTTT
CASSPAKTVGSTEAFF
>-|TRBJ1-2|-|TRBV12-3/TRBV12-4
TGTGCCAGCAGCCAAGAAGGCAGGCTACGAGGCTACACCTTC
CASSQEGRLRGYTF
>-|TRBJ1-2|-|TRBV2
TGTGCCAGCAGTGAAATTCGGGGGCCTGGAGGACCAAGTTACTATGGCTACACCTTC
CASSEIRGPGGPSYYGYTF
>-|TRBJ2-4|-|TRBV12-3/TRBV12-4
TGTGCCAGCAGTACCCAGTCCACTCCTCAGTACTTC
CASSTQSTPQYF
>TRBD1|TRBJ2-3|-|TRBV2
TGTGCCAGCAGTGAAGGACAGGGAAGGTTAAAAACAGATCCGCAGTATTTT
CASSEGQGRLKTDPQYF
>TRBD1|TRBJ2-7|-|TRBV10-3
TGTGCCATCAGGCAGGACAGGGGAATCCCCTACGAGCAGTACTTC
CAIRQDRGIPYEQYF
>-|TRBJ2-7|many|TRBV7-2
TGTGCCAGCAGCTTATCAGGGAGTTCCTACAATGAGCAGTACTTC
CASSLSGSSYNEQYF
>TRBD2|TRBJ2-1|many|TRBV6-2/TRBV6-3
TGTGCCAGCACAGATAGCGGGGCCACCTACAATGAGCAGTTCTTC
CASTDSGATYNEQFF
>TRBD2|TRBJ2-1|few|TRBV9
TGTGCCAGCAGCGGTAGCGGGAGAAATGAGCAGTTCTTC
CASSGSGRNEQFF
>TRBD1|TRBJ2-1|few|TRBV28
TGTGCCAGCAGTCAAACCGGGACAGGGAAGTTCTTC
CASSQTGTGKFF
>-|TRBJ1-1|-|TRBV4-3
TGCGCCAGCAGCCAAGTGGGGGGCGGATTACACACTGAAGCTTTCTTT
CASSQVGGGLHTEAFF
>TRBD1|TRBJ1-4|few|TRBV20-1
TGCAGTGCTACCCGAGGACAGGGACATGAAAAACTGTTTTTT
CSATRGQGHEKLFF